This passage covers 19 T cell receptor beta chains from one sample sequenced in a study of blood T cell repertoires in COVID-19. TCRdb's copy holds only in-frame clones and misses some; the assay was immunoSEQ multiplex PCR. The top ten clones hold roughly 1.4% of a sample with 70,000 or so clones, approximately 90% of them seen once. Sequenced input: peripheral blood. These receptors were taken from a human donor in a cohort sampled during active COVID-19.

This chain connects TRBV6-1 to TRBJ2-3, with D possibly matching TRBD1 (6 bases). The CDR3 has 15 residues. Germline CDR1 reads MNHNS; CDR2 reads SASEGT. V was trimmed by 1 base and J by 4 bases, leaving 12 bases between them. The CDR3 reads CASSEGQGSPDTQYF. CDR3 sequence (DNA): TGTGCCAGCAGTGAAGGGCAGGGGTCCCCAGATACGCAGTATTTT.

The gene calls are TRBV5-4 and TRBJ2-5; 7 nucleotides align to TRBD2. Per the germline V gene, CDR1 is SGHNT and CDR2 is YYREEE (reference sequence). The CDR3 covers 16 residues. J gave up 3 bases and V 4 bases, and 12 bases lay outside the gene matches. The CDR3 region has the DNA TGTGCCAGCAGCCAAGCTGGGGGGACTAAAAAAGAGACCCAGTACTTC. Translating it yields CASSQAGGTKKETQYF.

Points on this clone: Distinct nucleotide sequences in the sample also encode this CDR3. This chain uses TRBV5-1 with TRBJ1-1; 8 bases match TRBD1. The trim removed 2 bases at V and 4 bases at J, leaving 1 base unmatched. Germline values: CDR1 SGHRS, CDR2 YFSETQ. CDR3 size: 13 residues. The CDR3 coding sequence is TGCGCCAGCAGCTTTACAGGGGGCACTGAAGCTTTCTTT. Its protein is CASSFTGGTEAFF.

The chain links TRBV28 to TRBJ2-7; D is undetermined. The V end lost 6 bases, the J end lost 6 bases, and 9 bases lay between the germline ends. Germline assignment: CDR1 MDHEN and CDR2 SYDVKM. This CDR3 comprises 11 residues. This CDR3 is CASSPALEQYF. CDR3 nucleotides: TGTGCCAGCAGCCCCGCGCTCGAGCAGTACTTC.

V is TRBV7-7 and J is TRBJ1-2; D call uncertain. Trimming removed 7 bases at V and 7 bases at J, with 7 bases between. Per the germline V gene, CDR1 is SSHAT and CDR2 is FNYEAQ (reference sequence). This CDR3 comprises 10 residues. DNA of the CDR3: TGTGCCAGCACCAACAGTGGCTACACCTTC. This codes for CASTNSGYTF. Full variable domain (missing parts from reference TRBV7-7 and TRBJ1-2): GAGVSQSPRYKVTKRGQDVTLRCDPISSHATLYWYQQALGQGPEFLTYFNYEAQPDKSGLPSDRFSAERPEGSISTLTIQRTEQRDSAMYRCASTNSGYTFGSGTRLTVV.

The V call is TRBV6-5, the J call TRBJ1-2, with TRBD1 as a possible D gene (5 bases). Germline V gives CDR1 MNHEY, CDR2 SVGAGI. This CDR3 spans 14 amino acids. Deletions cut 2 bases from V and 5 bases from J, with 12 bases between. CDR3 sequence reads: CASSYGSGGYGYTF. The CDR3 DNA follows: TGTGCCAGCAGTTACGGTTCGGGGGGGTATGGCTACACCTTC.

This clone was seen a few times. This chain uses TRBV5-1 with TRBJ2-7; 7 nucleotides agree with TRBD1. This CDR3 comprises 14 residues. With V trimmed by 2 bases and J by 7 bases, 9 bases remained unmatched. Germline V gene lookup returns CDR1 SGHRS and CDR2 YFSETQ. The chain's CDR3 is CASSLGGPPGEQYV. Written as DNA, the CDR3 is TGCGCCAGCAGCTTAGGGGGCCCGCCAGGGGAGCAGTACGTC.

The chain uses TRBV28 and TRBJ2-5; D ambiguous. Germline values: CDR1 MDHEN, CDR2 SYDVKM. With 4 bases removed from V and 1 base from J, the gap between germline ends came to 10 bases. CDR3 size: 14 residues. The CDR3 sequence: CASSSRKGQETQYF. CDR3 sequence (DNA): TGTGCCAGCAGTTCCAGGAAAGGCCAAGAGACCCAGTACTTC.

This chain joins TRBV27 and TRBJ2-7; 8 nucleotides agree with TRBD1. The germline gives CDR1 MNHEY, CDR2 SMNVEV (reference sequence). The CDR3 length is 17 residues. V shed 2 bases and J 1 base; nucleotides not matched to a gene: 10. CDR3 sequence reads: CASSLQARQGISYEQYF. The CDR3 coding sequence is TGTGCCAGCAGTTTACAGGCCCGACAGGGGATATCCTACGAGCAGTACTTC.

The chain carries TRBV28 and TRBJ1-2, with 12 bases aligning to TRBD1. The V segment lost 10 bases and the J segment 8 bases; nucleotides outside the gene matches: 8. The CDR3 extends over 13 amino acids. Per the germline V gene, CDR1 is MDHEN and CDR2 is SYDVKM. The CDR3 nucleotides are TGTGCCACCCTTGAGGGGACAGGGGGCGGCTACACCTTC. This gives the protein CATLEGTGGGYTF.

The gene calls are TRBV5-8 and TRBJ2-3; the match to TRBD1 covers 7 bases. Per germline, CDR1 SGHTS and CDR2 YDEGEE. With V trimmed by 0 bases and J by 1 base, 8 bases remained unmatched. CDR3 length: 17 residues. CDR3 nucleotides: TGTGCCAGCAGCTTGGGTGCCGCAGGGGGAGGCACAGATACGCAGTATTTT. It encodes CASSLGAAGGGTDTQYF. The entire variable domain, with the rest obtained from reference TRBV5-8 and TRBJ2-3, is as follows: EAGVTQSPTHLIKTRGQQATLRCSPISGHTSVYWYQQALGLGLQFLLWYDEGEERNRGNFPPRFSGRQFPNYSSELNVNALELEDSALYLCASSLGAAGGGTDTQYFGPGTRLTVL.

DNA for the CDR3: TGTGCCAGCAGTGAAGCGTTCGGGGGGCCGGGCACCGGGGAGCTGTTTTTT. It encodes CASSEAFGGPGTGELFF. The V gene is TRBV2, the J gene TRBJ2-2; D is possibly TRBD2 (7 bases). The CDR3 runs 17 residues. CDR1 and CDR2 (germline): SNHLY, FYNNEI. The ends were cut back, 0 bases at V and 4 bases at J, with 15 bases in the middle.

The chain links TRBV11-3 to TRBJ1-1; 7 bases agree with TRBD1. J was trimmed by 4 bases and V by 1 base; bases with no gene match: 3. Germline CDR1 SGHNT, CDR2 YENEEA. This CDR3 comprises 14 residues. The CDR3 is CASSLVGDSTEAFF. The CDR3, as DNA: TGTGCCAGCAGCTTAGTAGGGGACAGCACTGAAGCTTTCTTT.

This chain uses TRBV5-1 with TRBJ2-1, with D tentatively TRBD2 (5 bases). The CDR3 has 14 residues. Germline V gene lookup returns CDR1 SGHRS and CDR2 YFSETQ. V dropped 1 base and J dropped 3 bases, with 8 bases sitting between them. This CDR3 is CASSLTADYNEQFF. CDR3 sequence (DNA): TGCGCCAGCAGCTTGACAGCGGACTACAATGAGCAGTTCTTC.

The chain employs TRBV5-1 and TRBJ2-7, with 12 bases that match TRBD2. This CDR3 has 15 amino acids. CDR1 is SGHRS, CDR2 YFSETQ, per germline. Unmatched junction bases numbered 4, after V lost 0 bases and J lost 6 bases. CDR3 DNA sequence: TGCGCCAGCAGCTTGGGACTAGCGGGAGATCGCGAGCAGTACTTC. Translating gives CASSLGLAGDREQYF.

DNA of the CDR3: TGTGCCAGTAGTATACAGGGGTCGAACACTGAAGCTTTCTTT. Translated, it gives CASSIQGSNTEAFF. The gene calls are TRBV19 and TRBJ1-1; maybe TRBD1 (6 bases). The germline V gene encodes CDR1 LNHDA and CDR2 SQIVND (reference sequence). Between the trimmed V and J ends, which lost 2 bases and 1 base, there was a span of 8 bases. CDR3 length: 14 residues. Based on the CDR3 plus reference TRBV19 and TRBJ1-1, the full variable domain is DGGITQSPKYLFRKEGQNVTLSCEQNLNHDAMYWYRQDPGQGLRLIYYSQIVNDFQKGDIAEGYSVSREKKESFPLTVTSAQKNPTAFYLCASSIQGSNTEAFFGQGTRLTVV.

The chain links TRBV6-1 to TRBJ1-1; 11 nucleotides align to TRBD1. V was clipped by 3 bases and J by 3 bases; unmatched bases: 3. CDR3 size: 15 residues. The germline gives CDR1 MNHNS, CDR2 SASEGT. The CDR3 DNA sequence: TGTGCCAGCAGTGACCGGGACAGGGGGTACACTGAAGCTTTCTTT. Translated: CASSDRDRGYTEAFF.

V usage is TRBV11-2 and J usage is TRBJ1-4, with a tentative D call TRBD1 (6 bases). Between the trimmed V and J ends, which lost 1 base and 0 bases, there was a span of 9 bases. The CDR3 is made up of 16 amino acids. Germline-derived CDR1 and CDR2 are SGHAT and FQNNGV. In nucleotides, the CDR3 is TGTGCCAGCAGCTTAGCACAGGGACCAACTAATGAAAAACTGTTTTTT. Translated, it gives CASSLAQGPTNEKLFF.

The chain uses TRBV29-1 and TRBJ1-2, with TRBD1 matching over 7 bases. This CDR3 is built from 14 residues. Trimming took 3 bases from V and 4 from J; bases not matched to a gene: 8. Germline CDR1 and CDR2: SQVTM and ANQGSEA. CDR3 residues: CSVERTGAPYGYTF. The CDR3 region has the DNA TGCAGCGTTGAGCGGACAGGTGCCCCCTATGGCTACACCTTC.